The 31 T cell receptor beta chains below all came from one sample that was sequenced in a study of T cell changes during pregnancy in multiple sclerosis. TCRdb's copy holds only in-frame clones and misses some; the assay was immunoSEQ multiplex PCR. The table lists roughly 77,000 clones, 80% to 95% of them singletons. The source material was peripheral blood, sampled in the second trimester of pregnancy. The source of these receptors is a female donor with multiple sclerosis, enrolled in a pregnancy study.

This sequence joins TRBV6-6 and TRBJ2-5, with D unclear. CDR3 length equals 15 residues. V was cut by 2 bases and J by 2 bases, with 12 bases left in between. Germline V gene data show CDR1 as MNHNY and CDR2 as SVGAGI (reference sequence). CDR3 residues: CASSYEFEEQETQYF. The CDR3, as DNA: TGTGCCAGCAGTTACGAGTTCGAGGAGCAAGAGACCCAGTACTTC.

The CDR3 coding sequence is TGTGCCAGCAGCCACGACAGTTCCAATCAGCCCCAGCATTTT. This codes for CASSHDSSNQPQHF. This chain uses TRBV7-9 with TRBJ1-5; D is possibly TRBD1 (5 bases). This CDR3 is built from 14 residues. The V gene's germline CDR1 is SEHNR and CDR2 FQNEAQ (reference sequence). The germline V and J ends were trimmed by 5 bases and 3 bases, with 11 bases remaining between them. The full variable domain, rest sourced from reference TRBV7-9 and TRBJ1-5, is DTGVSQNPRHKITKRGQNVTFRCDPISEHNRLYWYRQTLGQGPEFLTYFQNEAQLEKSRLLSDRFSAERPKGSFSTLEIQRTEQGDSAMYLCASSHDSSNQPQHFGDGTRLSIL.

This sequence joins TRBV5-6 and TRBJ2-3, with 7 bases fitting TRBD2. The CDR3 sequence is 16 residues long. Germline V gene data show CDR1 as SGHDT and CDR2 as YYEEEE. With V trimmed by 4 bases and J by 2 bases, 10 bases remained unmatched. CDR3 amino acids: CASSLNPGLLTDTQYF. The CDR3 bases are TGTGCCAGCAGCCTGAATCCGGGACTACTCACAGATACGCAGTATTTT.

This clone has only one observation. The J gene is TRBJ2-7, the V gene TRBV6-1, with TRBD2 identical over 9 bases. This CDR3 is 16 amino acids long. Germline V gene sequence: CDR1 MNHNS, CDR2 SASEGT. V gave up 2 bases and J gave up 2 bases; unmatched junction bases: 7. CDR3 sequence reads: CASSESPTSGTYEQYF. The CDR3 DNA reads TGTGCCAGCAGTGAATCCCCGACTAGCGGTACCTACGAGCAGTACTTC.

The chain carries TRBV11-1 and TRBJ2-1; the D gene is possibly TRBD1 (7 bases). In germline, CDR1 is SGHAT, CDR2 FQDESV (reference sequence). The CDR3 runs 14 residues. The V and J ends lost 2 bases and 10 bases respectively, with 15 bases between them. CDR3 bases: TGTGCCAGCAGCTTACCCCCCAGGGGGAGGGAGCAGTTCTTC. Residues: CASSLPPRGREQFF.

This clone was seen once. The chain couples TRBV5-4 to TRBJ2-4, with 10 bases lining up with TRBD1. Per germline, CDR1 SGHNT and CDR2 YYREEE (reference sequence). The trim removed 5 bases at V and 8 bases at J, leaving 7 bases unmatched. The CDR3 length is 14 residues. The chain's CDR3 is CASRTDRGRDIQYF. For the CDR3, the DNA is TGTGCCAGCAGGACCGACAGGGGGCGGGACATTCAGTACTTC.

The V call is TRBV7-8, the J call TRBJ2-5; D not certain. The germline V gene encodes CDR1 SGHVS and CDR2 FQNEAQ. This CDR3 region has 13 residues. Trimming cost V 1 base and J 2 bases, with 5 bases left between them. The DNA of the CDR3 is TGTGCCAGCAGCTTAGAACAGCAAGAGACCCAGTACTTC. It specifies CASSLEQQETQYF. The variable domain in full, with the rest retrieved from reference TRBV7-8 and TRBJ2-5, is GAGVSQSPRYKVAKRGQDVALRCDPISGHVSLFWYQQALGQGPEFLTYFQNEAQLDKSGLPSDRFFAERPEGSVSTLKIQRTQQEDSAVYLCASSLEQQETQYFGPGTRLLVL.

The CDR3 loop is CASRSGKSDEQYF. The DNA for the CDR3 is TGTGCCAGCAGATCGGGGAAGAGCGACGAGCAGTACTTC. V and J are TRBV6-6 and TRBJ2-7, with D maybe TRBD2 (5 bases). The CDR3 extends over 13 amino acids. V was trimmed by 6 bases and J by 5 bases, leaving 14 bases between them. Per germline, CDR1 MNHNY and CDR2 SVGAGI (reference sequence).

Here the CDR3 reads CASRNRDRVNNEQFF. The CDR3 bases are TGTGCCAGTAGGAACCGGGACAGGGTGAACAATGAGCAGTTCTTC. The rearrangement links TRBV19 to TRBJ2-1; the match to TRBD1 covers 9 bases. The J segment lost 5 bases and the V segment lost 6 bases, leaving 8 bases of the junction unmatched. The CDR3 spans 15 residues. Looked up from germline, CDR1 is LNHDA and CDR2 is SQIVND (reference sequence). The complete variable domain, with remaining parts taken from reference TRBV19 and TRBJ2-1, reads DGGITQSPKYLFRKEGQNVTLSCEQNLNHDAMYWYRQDPGQGLRLIYYSQIVNDFQKGDIAEGYSVSREKKESFPLTVTSAQKNPTAFYLCASRNRDRVNNEQFFGPGTRLTVL.

This clone was detected once. The chain is built from TRBV7-8 and TRBJ2-7; 11 positions match TRBD1. The V and J ends lost 6 bases and 1 base, in that order; junction bases with no gene match: 5. The CDR3 loop spans 15 amino acids. Germline CDR1 SGHVS, CDR2 FQNEAQ. The CDR3 protein is CASSRGQGASYEQYF. DNA of the CDR3: TGTGCCAGCAGTCGTGGACAGGGGGCTTCCTACGAGCAGTACTTC.

The J gene is TRBJ1-3, the V gene TRBV5-1; D ambiguous. V lost 4 bases to trimming and J lost 0 bases, with 5 bases between them. Germline CDR1 and CDR2: SGHRS and YFSETQ. This CDR3 has 13 residues. The CDR3 nucleotides read TGCGCCAGCAGCCTAAACTCTGGAAACACCATATATTTT. Translating it yields CASSLNSGNTIYF.

This clone was observed a single time. This sequence joins TRBV5-6 and TRBJ2-7; a weak D match, TRBD2 (7 bases). Trimming stripped 3 bases from V and 4 bases from J, with 14 bases between. Germline V gene sequence: CDR1 SGHDT, CDR2 YYEEEE. CDR3 size: 14 residues. CDR3 sequence (DNA): TGTGCCAGCAGCTCGTTTCGGGGGGCTTACGAGCAGTACTTC. Its protein product is CASSSFRGAYEQYF. Combining the CDR3 with reference TRBV5-6 and TRBJ2-7 gives the whole variable domain DAGVTQSPTHLIKTRGQQVTLRCSPKSGHDTVSWYQQALGQGPQFIFQYYEEEERQRGNFPDRFSGHQFPNYSSELNVNALLLGDSALYLCASSSFRGAYEQYFGPGTRLTVT.

The chain recombines TRBV4-1 with TRBJ1-4, with 12 positions matching TRBD1. Germline CDR1 and CDR2: MGHRA and YSYEKL. The V and J ends lost 4 bases and 12 bases, in that order; junction bases with no gene match: 12. The CDR3 loop spans 16 amino acids. The CDR3 nucleotides read TGCGCCAGCAGCCGCACAACCGGGACAGGGGGCATTCAACTGTTTTTT. Residues: CASSRTTGTGGIQLFF.

This chain joins TRBV7-8 and TRBJ1-5; 9 bases are a match to TRBD1. CDR1 is SGHVS and CDR2 is FQNEAQ in the germline V gene. The CDR3 has 15 residues. Trimming took 5 bases from V and 7 from J; bases not matched to a gene: 9. CDR3 in amino acids: CASSREDRGDQPQHF. The DNA for the CDR3 is TGTGCCAGCAGCCGAGAGGACAGGGGAGACCAGCCCCAGCATTTT.

The V call is TRBV5-5, the J call TRBJ1-6; no definite D call. Germline V gene sequence: CDR1 SGHKS, CDR2 YYEKEE (reference sequence). Deletions cut 6 bases from V and 1 base from J, with 11 bases between. This CDR3 has 15 residues. DNA of the CDR3: TGTGCCAGCAATCAAGGGAGTTCCTATAATTCACCCCTCCACTTT. This translates into CASNQGSSYNSPLHF.

V gene TRBV27 combines with J gene TRBJ2-2; 9 nucleotides align to TRBD1. This CDR3 is 19 amino acids long. Germline CDR1 is MNHEY and CDR2 is SMNVEV (reference sequence). After removal of 5 bases from V and 7 bases from J, the junction contained 20 bases not matched to a gene. CDR3 DNA: TGTGCCAGCAGTAAAGATAGGGGCCGGGACAGGGTGGGAGTCGGGGAGCTGTTTTTT. Encoded protein: CASSKDRGRDRVGVGELFF.

This clone came up once. V gene TRBV6-6 combines with J gene TRBJ2-7; no clear D gene. V shed 0 bases and J shed 6 bases, with 12 bases lying between them. Germline V gene sequence: CDR1 MNHNY, CDR2 SVGAGI (reference sequence). There are 14 residues in the CDR3. The DNA of the CDR3 is TGTGCCAGCAGTTACTCGGTCCAGGCCCGCGAGCAGTACTTC. Residues: CASSYSVQAREQYF.

This rearrangement joins TRBV5-1 to TRBJ2-1, with D unclear. Trimming pared 0 bases from V and 7 bases from J, leaving 5 bases between. Germline lookup yields CDR1 SGHRS and CDR2 YFSETQ. The CDR3 covers 12 residues. The CDR3 nucleotides are TGCGCCAGCAGCTTGGTCTCGAATGAGCAGTTCTTC. It translates to CASSLVSNEQFF. The full variable domain, with the rest looked up from reference TRBV5-1 and TRBJ2-1, is KAGVTQTPRYLIKTRGQQVTLSCSPISGHRSVSWYQQTPGQGLQFLFEYFSETQRNKGNFPGRFSGRQFSNSRSEMNVSTLELGDSALYLCASSLVSNEQFFGPGTRLTVL.

V gene TRBV11-3 combines with J gene TRBJ1-1; TRBD1 agrees at 7 bases. The germline V gene encodes CDR1 SGHNT and CDR2 YENEEA. The V and J ends lost 4 bases and 0 bases, in that order; junction bases with no gene match: 14. This CDR3 region has 18 residues. In nucleotides, the CDR3 is TGTGCCAGCAGCTCTATCGGGTGGGACAGTATTATGAACACTGAAGCTTTCTTT. It encodes CASSSIGWDSIMNTEAFF.

Turning to this clone: The same CDR3 arises from other DNA sequences in this sample as well. V and J are TRBV7-9 and TRBJ2-7, with a tentative D call TRBD1 (5 bases). CDR1 SEHNR and CDR2 FQNEAQ come from the germline V gene (reference sequence). V was pared by 2 bases and J by 0 bases, with 8 bases between. The CDR3 loop spans 14 amino acids. The CDR3 is CASSLSGSSYEQYF. The DNA for the CDR3 is TGTGCCAGCAGCTTATCAGGGTCCTCCTACGAGCAGTACTTC.

This chain joins TRBV4-3 and TRBJ2-3, with 11 positions matching TRBD2. The trim removed 3 bases at V and 2 bases at J, leaving 4 bases unmatched. CDR1 and CDR2 from the germline V gene are LGHNA and YSLEER. The CDR3 runs 16 residues. The CDR3 here is CASSQGTSGYTDTQYF. The CDR3 DNA reads TGCGCCAGCAGCCAGGGGACTAGCGGATACACAGATACGCAGTATTTT.

This chain connects TRBV28 to TRBJ2-7; D is uncertain. Trimming shortened V by 3 bases and J by 2 bases, and 17 bases separated the two germline ends. The germline V gene encodes CDR1 MDHEN and CDR2 SYDVKM. The CDR3 covers 16 residues. The CDR3 nucleotides read TGTGCCAGCAGTTTGTTATCAGTGTACAGTCCCTACGAGCAGTACTTC. It codes for CASSLLSVYSPYEQYF.

This chain links TRBV2 with TRBJ1-6, with 7 bases fitting TRBD1. Germline V lookup: CDR1 SNHLY, CDR2 FYNNEI. V trimming: 7 bases; J trimming: 12 bases; junction bases outside the gene matches: 15. This CDR3 is 15 amino acids long. The chain's CDR3 is CASTETRDSRVPLHF. The CDR3 nucleotides read TGTGCCAGCACCGAGACCCGGGACAGCCGAGTACCCCTCCACTTT. The variable domain in full, completed from reference TRBV2 and TRBJ1-6, reads EPEVTQTPSHQVTQMGQEVILRCVPISNHLYFYWYRQILGQKVEFLVSFYNNEISEKSEIFDDQFSVERPDGSNFTLKIRSTKLEDSAMYFCASTETRDSRVPLHFGNGTRLTVT.

The chain employs TRBV2 and TRBJ2-6; D ambiguous. The CDR3 is 13 amino acids. CDR1 and CDR2 from the germline V gene are SNHLY and FYNNEI. V lost 8 bases and J 0 bases, leaving 5 bases between the germline ends. The CDR3 sequence: CASSGSGANVLTF. CDR3 nucleotides: TGTGCCAGCTCCGGCTCTGGGGCCAACGTCCTGACTTTC.

CDR3 region: CASSGTGPSYEQYF. The CDR3 bases are TGTGCCAGCAGCGGGACAGGACCCTCCTACGAGCAGTACTTC. The chain uses TRBV27 and TRBJ2-7; 8 positions match TRBD1. V was clipped by 6 bases and J by 0 bases; unmatched bases: 4. Germline assignment: CDR1 MNHEY and CDR2 SMNVEV (reference sequence). This CDR3 has 14 amino acids.

The genes are TRBV7-3 and TRBJ2-7; weak D call: TRBD1 (6 bases). Trimming removed 5 bases from V and 0 bases from J, with 14 bases in between. From germline, CDR1 is SGHTA and CDR2 FQGTGA. There are 15 residues in the CDR3. CDR3 DNA: TGTGCCAGCAGCAACTTAACAGGGAGCTCCTACGAGCAGTACTTC. It yields the protein CASSNLTGSSYEQYF.

The V and J genes are TRBV29-1 and TRBJ1-1, with unresolved D. The length of the CDR3 is 10 residues. In germline, CDR1 is SQVTM, CDR2 ANQGSEA. Trimming cost V 7 bases and J 4 bases, with 7 bases left between them. CDR3 loop: CSARGTEAFF. For the CDR3, the DNA is TGCAGCGCCCGGGGCACTGAAGCTTTCTTT.

This rearrangement joins TRBV5-1 to TRBJ2-7; 7 nucleotides agree with TRBD1. The CDR3 covers 13 residues. V lost 4 bases to trimming and J lost 6 bases; unmatched junction nucleotides: 7. CDR1 SGHRS and CDR2 YFSETQ come from the germline V gene. This CDR3 reads CASSRQGPFEQYF. The CDR3 nucleotides are TGCGCCAGCAGCAGACAGGGACCCTTCGAGCAGTACTTC. The complete variable domain, with remaining parts taken from reference TRBV5-1 and TRBJ2-7, reads KAGVTQTPRYLIKTRGQQVTLSCSPISGHRSVSWYQQTPGQGLQFLFEYFSETQRNKGNFPGRFSGRQFSNSRSEMNVSTLELGDSALYLCASSRQGPFEQYFGPGTRLTVT.

The V call is TRBV19, the J call TRBJ1-1, with TRBD1 matching over 10 bases. Germline-derived CDR1 and CDR2 are LNHDA and SQIVND (reference sequence). The CDR3 runs 15 residues. V was pared by 4 bases and J by 3 bases, with 5 bases of the junction left unmatched. CDR3 region: CASSTSDRGDTEAFF. In DNA, the CDR3 is TGTGCCAGTAGTACCTCGGACAGGGGGGACACTGAAGCTTTCTTT. The variable domain in full, with the rest retrieved from reference TRBV19 and TRBJ1-1, is DGGITQSPKYLFRKEGQNVTLSCEQNLNHDAMYWYRQDPGQGLRLIYYSQIVNDFQKGDIAEGYSVSREKKESFPLTVTSAQKNPTAFYLCASSTSDRGDTEAFFGQGTRLTVV.

This chain uses TRBV5-1 with TRBJ2-3; 7 bases are a match to TRBD1. Germline loops: CDR1 SGHRS, CDR2 YFSETQ. Trimming took 6 bases from V and 0 from J; bases not matched to a gene: 7. This CDR3 is built from 15 residues. The CDR3 sequence is CASTQQGYSTDTQYF. The DNA of the CDR3 is TGCGCCAGCACTCAACAGGGGTATAGCACAGATACGCAGTATTTT.

The gene calls are TRBV28 and TRBJ2-7; the D is unclear. Germline lookup yields CDR1 MDHEN and CDR2 SYDVKM. The V end was cut by 3 bases, the J end by 0 bases, with 9 bases between. This CDR3 spans 14 amino acids. CDR3 in DNA: TGTGCCAGCAGTTTGTACGATAGCTCCTACGAGCAGTACTTC. Residues: CASSLYDSSYEQYF.